The 26 T cell receptor beta chains below come from one sample, sequenced in a study of T cells after yellow fever vaccination. TCRdb used MiXCR to reprocess the 5' RACE reads, holding one entry per CDR3 protein. The sample consists of some 300,000 distinct CDR3 sequences, around 9.3% of them appearing once. The starting material was CD4+ T cells sorted from PBMCs, obtained 5 days after the yellow fever booster vaccination. Receptors originate from a young man who received the YFV17D yellow fever vaccine.

A few counts support this clonotype. The chain couples TRBV4-3 to TRBJ2-3, with TRBD1 matching over 8 bases. J lost 3 bases, V lost 5 bases, and 4 bases had no gene match. The germline V gene encodes CDR1 LGHNA and CDR2 YSLEER. This CDR3 spans 14 amino acids. CDR3 loop: CASSAGGLTDTQYF. CDR3 bases: TGCGCCAGCAGCGCAGGGGGCCTTACAGATACGCAGTATTTT.

In this sample, this clonotype turned up a few times. For the CDR3, the DNA is TGTGCCAGCAGTTACCAGGGGCTAACCTATAATTCACCCCTCCACTTT. It codes for CASSYQGLTYNSPLHF. The chain links TRBV6-5 to TRBJ1-6; maybe TRBD1 (6 bases). Germline V gene sequence: CDR1 MNHEY, CDR2 SVGAGI. This CDR3 has 16 amino acids. V was clipped by 2 bases and J by 2 bases, with 10 bases between them.

This clonotype has a handful of counts. CDR3 residues: CASSYSRSTGGETQYF. The DNA for the CDR3 is TGTGCCAGCAGTTACTCGCGGTCGACAGGGGGGGAGACCCAGTACTTC. The chain couples TRBV6-5 to TRBJ2-5; 9 bases map to TRBD1. V shed 0 bases, J shed 5 bases, and the junction held 7 bases outside the gene matches. This CDR3 region has 16 residues. CDR1 and CDR2 from the germline V gene are MNHEY and SVGAGI.

The chain uses TRBV5-1 and TRBJ1-5; 9 positions agree with TRBD1. V gave up 0 bases and J gave up 0 bases; unmatched junction bases: 10. There are 19 residues in the CDR3. Germline loops: CDR1 SGHRS, CDR2 YFSETQ. The CDR3 region is CASSLGAGTGPNSNQPQHF. Here the CDR3 DNA reads TGCGCCAGCAGCTTGGGAGCCGGGACAGGGCCAAATAGCAATCAGCCCCAGCATTTT.

The chain combines TRBV6-6 with TRBJ2-7, with a weak D call TRBD2 (5 bases). V shed 2 bases and J shed 7 bases, with 9 bases lying between them. The CDR3 extends over 12 amino acids. Germline V gene lookup returns CDR1 MNHNY and CDR2 SVGAGI (reference sequence). CDR3 sequence reads: CASSYGSGEQYF. DNA for the CDR3: TGTGCCAGCAGTTACGGCTCGGGAGAGCAGTACTTC.

The chain couples TRBV6-2 or TRBV6-3 to TRBJ1-1; D remains ambiguous. V lost 2 bases, J lost 2 bases, and 9 bases lay in between. The length of the CDR3 is 14 residues. Germline values: CDR1 MNHEY, CDR2 SVGEGT. The CDR3: CASSYSYYNTEAFF. CDR3 bases: TGTGCCAGCAGTTACAGCTACTATAACACTGAAGCTTTCTTT.

The gene calls are TRBV6-2 or TRBV6-3 and TRBJ2-2, with 8 bases identical to TRBD1. Germline lookup yields CDR1 MNHEY and CDR2 SVGEGT. This CDR3 has 16 residues. Unmatched junction bases numbered 4, after V lost 2 bases and J lost 2 bases. DNA for the CDR3: TGTGCCAGCAGTTACCCGGACAGGGTAAACACCGGGGAGCTGTTTTTT. Its protein is CASSYPDRVNTGELFF.

There are a few counts of this clonotype. The J gene is TRBJ2-3, the V gene TRBV6-5; 7 bases map to TRBD2. Germline assignment: CDR1 MNHEY and CDR2 SVGAGI. J lost 5 bases, V lost 6 bases, and 8 bases had no gene match. The CDR3 has 14 amino acids. CDR3 bases: TGTGCCAGCAGCTCCAGCGGGGCGGGAGATACGCAGTATTTT. Translation: CASSSSGAGDTQYF.

This clonotype came up a few times. The CDR3 sequence: CASSFGIATDTQYF. Written as DNA, the CDR3 is TGCGCCAGCAGCTTTGGAATAGCGACAGATACGCAGTATTTT. The J gene is TRBJ2-3, the V gene TRBV5-1; D may be TRBD2 (5 bases). V shed 2 bases and J shed 3 bases, with 10 bases lying between them. Looked up from germline, CDR1 is SGHRS and CDR2 is YFSETQ. The CDR3 is 14 amino acids.

In its sample, this clonotype was seen a few times. The rearrangement uses TRBV28 and TRBJ1-1; TRBD1 agrees at 7 bases. Germline V gene lookup returns CDR1 MDHEN and CDR2 SYDVKM. The CDR3 covers 15 residues. V lost 6 bases and J lost 3; bases outside the gene matches: 10. The CDR3 DNA sequence: TGTGCCAGCAGGCACCCCCGACAGGGTCACACTGAAGCTTTCTTT. Translated, it gives CASRHPRQGHTEAFF.

This clonotype was detected ten times or more. The chain is built from TRBV30 and TRBJ1-1; perhaps TRBD1 as D (6 bases). Germline V gene data show CDR1 as GTSNPN and CDR2 as SVGIG (reference sequence). This CDR3 has 11 residues. Trimming took off 0 bases at V and 10 bases at J, with 9 bases between the two ends. The CDR3 nucleotides read TGTGCCTGGAGTGTTGGGGGGGCAGCTTTCTTT. Translated: CAWSVGGAAFF.

The chain couples TRBV12-3 or TRBV12-4 to TRBJ1-6, with no clear D. Trimming stripped 8 bases from V and 7 bases from J, with 21 bases between. The CDR3 sequence is 16 residues long. DNA for the CDR3: TGTGCCAGCGCCTCTAACCTTGCCGGTCTGAATTCACCCCTCCACTTT. This encodes CASASNLAGLNSPLHF.

This clonotype was observed many times. The chain joins TRBV4-2 to TRBJ2-3; D is unresolved. The CDR3 spans 15 residues. CDR1 is LGHNA and CDR2 is YNFKEQ in the germline V gene. The V gene lost 1 base and the J gene lost 1 base, with 9 bases spanning the gap. Here the CDR3 reads CASSQGPSRTDTQYF. CDR3 DNA: TGTGCCAGCAGCCAAGGCCCCTCACGCACAGATACGCAGTATTTT.

The V call is TRBV19, the J call TRBJ1-5, with TRBD1 matching 8 bases. Germline assignment: CDR1 LNHDA and CDR2 SQIVND (reference sequence). This CDR3 has 13 amino acids. CDR3 sequence reads: CSTRGQADQPQHF. CDR3 DNA: TGTTCTACCCGGGGACAGGCTGATCAGCCCCAGCATTTT.

This clonotype was recorded many times. The chain is built from TRBV4-1 and TRBJ2-7; TRBD1 aligns across 9 bases. The CDR3 has 15 amino acids. From germline, CDR1 is MGHRA and CDR2 YSYEKL. V was clipped by 3 bases and J by 4 bases; unmatched bases: 7. The CDR3 DNA reads TGCGCCAGCAGCCACCCTACAGGGGGCATTTACGAGCAGTACGTC. It is translated as CASSHPTGGIYEQYV.

This chain links TRBV20-1 with TRBJ2-3; 9 nucleotides match TRBD2. CDR1 is DFQATT and CDR2 is SNEGSKA in the germline V gene (reference sequence). V was clipped by 3 bases and J by 2 bases; unmatched bases: 12. This CDR3 comprises 17 residues. CDR3 region: CSASRLSSGGVTDTQYF. As DNA, the CDR3 is TGCAGTGCTAGCCGTCTCAGTAGCGGGGGTGTCACAGATACGCAGTATTTT.

This clonotype has more than one count but fewer than ten. The rearrangement uses TRBV20-1 and TRBJ2-2; D is unclear. Deletions cut 3 bases from V and 0 bases from J, with 11 bases between. Germline CDR1 is DFQATT and CDR2 is SNEGSKA (reference sequence). CDR3 size: 15 residues. In DNA form, the CDR3 reads TGCAGTGCTAGTATAGGCAGTACGAACACCGGGGAGCTGTTTTTT. Translating it yields CSASIGSTNTGELFF.

This clonotype was counted ten times or more. This chain links TRBV7-9 with TRBJ2-5, with a tentative D call TRBD2 (5 bases). Germline V gene data show CDR1 as SEHNR and CDR2 as FQNEAQ (reference sequence). V lost 6 bases and J lost 1, with 9 bases in between. CDR3 length: 13 residues. In DNA, the CDR3 is TGTGCCAGCAGTGAGGGTGTCCAAGAGACCCAGTACTTC. It specifies CASSEGVQETQYF.

This clonotype occurred a few times. The chain couples TRBV6-1 to TRBJ1-2; maybe TRBD1 (6 bases). The V gene's germline CDR1 is MNHNS and CDR2 SASEGT. This CDR3 region has 13 residues. The ends were cut back, 5 bases at V and 8 bases at J, with 15 bases in the middle. The CDR3 DNA follows: TGTGCCAGCAGTCGACAGGCTTCTCCCGGCTACACCTTC. Protein sequence: CASSRQASPGYTF.

This clonotype was seen more than once but under ten times. The CDR3 nucleotides read TGTGCCAGCAGCTTAGAGGCTGGGCAGTTCTTC. Encoded protein: CASSLEAGQFF. The J gene is TRBJ2-1, the V gene TRBV7-9; the D is unclear. Germline V gene lookup returns CDR1 SEHNR and CDR2 FQNEAQ (reference sequence). The CDR3 contains 11 residues. Trimming left V 1 base short and J 12 bases short, with 7 bases between.

J is TRBJ1-4 and V is TRBV12-3 or TRBV12-4; 7 bases are shared with TRBD1. The CDR3 extends over 13 amino acids. The V gene end was trimmed by 5 bases and the J gene end by 8 bases; junction bases not matched to a gene: 5. CDR3 residues: CASSDRVKEKLFF. CDR3 sequence (DNA): TGTGCCAGCAGTGACAGGGTAAAGGAAAAACTGTTTTTT.

The sample holds many counts of this clonotype. The gene calls are TRBV7-2 and TRBJ2-1; 9 bases line up with TRBD1. Germline CDR1 and CDR2: SGHTA and FQGNSA. Losses at the gene ends were 4 bases for V and 1 base for J; bases not matched to a gene: 2. The CDR3 runs 15 residues. The CDR3 region is CASSSDRGSYNEQFF. The CDR3 coding sequence is TGTGCCAGCAGCTCGGACAGGGGATCCTACAATGAGCAGTTCTTC.

The chain has TRBV20-1 and TRBJ1-6; perhaps TRBD1 as D (5 bases). The CDR3 is 13 amino acids. Germline CDR1 and CDR2: DFQATT and SNEGSKA (reference sequence). The V end was cut by 4 bases, the J end by 7 bases, with 11 bases between. CDR3 sequence reads: CSAKDSRNSPLHF. The CDR3 DNA follows: TGCAGTGCTAAAGACAGTAGGAATTCACCCCTCCACTTT.

This clonotype was observed a handful of times. V is TRBV12-3 or TRBV12-4 and J is TRBJ1-1; no clear D gene. V lost 7 bases and J lost 4, with 10 bases in between. There are 12 residues in the CDR3. The CDR3 protein is CASKRVGTEAFF. As DNA, the CDR3 is TGTGCCAGCAAGAGGGTTGGCACTGAAGCTTTCTTT.

The rearrangement uses TRBV2 and TRBJ2-3, with 8 positions matching TRBD1. The germline V gene has CDR1 SNHLY and CDR2 FYNNEI. V shed 7 bases, J shed 5 bases, and the junction held 8 bases outside the gene matches. The CDR3 is made up of 14 amino acids. DNA of the CDR3: TGTGCCAGCAAGGCCAGGGGGCATGGAGATACGCAGTATTTT. Translation: CASKARGHGDTQYF.

The chain recombines TRBV7-9 with TRBJ1-1; no definite D call. In germline, CDR1 is SEHNR, CDR2 FQNEAQ (reference sequence). Trimming stripped 5 bases from V and 1 base from J, with 11 bases between. CDR3 length: 14 residues. The CDR3 DNA sequence: TGTGCCAGCAGCACCTCGGGCGCGAACACTGAAGCTTTCTTT. It encodes CASSTSGANTEAFF.